This TCR beta chain was sequenced during a study of blood T cell repertoires in COVID-19. Across the study: Sites in the United States, Italy and Spain provided acute and convalescent COVID-19 samples. T cells, B-cell-depleted T cells, or PBMCs provided the cDNA or gDNA that served as material.

The CDR3 sequence is 15 residues long. The V gene lost 6 bases and the J gene lost 4 bases, with 18 bases spanning the gap. The germline gives CDR1 LNHDA, CDR2 SQIVND (reference sequence). Using immunoSEQ multiplex PCR, the repertoire was profiled, and TCRdb retains in-frame clones only, with some absent. Here the sample spans some 210,000 clones, just under 85% being singletons. The chain is built from TRBV19 and TRBJ1-2; D is unresolved. The source of this sequence is a woman aged 45-60 years with active or convalescent COVID-19. The sample comprised peripheral blood. The CDR3 is CASRLTPGSRYGYTF. The CDR3 DNA reads as TGTGCCAGTAGACTCACGCCGGGGTCTCGCTATGGCTACACCTTC.